Listed below are T cell receptor beta chains from one sample, sequenced in a study of blood T cell repertoires in COVID-19. The assay was immunoSEQ multiplex PCR, and TCRdb's table has in-frame clones only and misses some. The sample has approximately 90,000 clones, 81% seen once. The sample consisted of peripheral blood. The receptors derive from a man older than 75 with active or convalescent COVID-19. The CDR3 runs from the conserved cysteine through the conserved F or W. D genes are given only for firm matches. Rows may omit the clone size; those that give it use once, few, many or a size class.

.	TRBJ1-1	.	TRBV27	TGTGCCAGCAGTTTCCAGGGCCGGACTGAAGCTTTCTTT	CASSFQGRTEAFF
.	TRBJ2-5	.	TRBV7-3	TGTGCCAGCAGCCCCAAGGCCACTAGCCTGGGGGAGACCCAGTACTTC	CASSPKATSLGETQYF
.	TRBJ2-7	.	TRBV5-1	TGCGCCAGCAGCTTGGCCGGGAGACAGGGCGGGCAGTACTTC	CASSLAGRQGGQYF
.	TRBJ2-6	.	TRBV7-3	TGTGCCAGCAGCCCTGGGGCGCCGAGCTCTGGGGCCAACGTCCTGACTTTC	CASSPGAPSSGANVLTF
TRBD1	TRBJ2-1	.	TRBV6-2/TRBV6-3	TGTGCCAGCAGTTACTCCGGGACAGGTAACAATGAGCAGTTCTTC	CASSYSGTGNNEQFF
TRBD1	TRBJ1-4	few	TRBV5-5	TGTGCCAGCAGGCCGCCAGGGACAGATGAAAAACTGTTTTTT	CASRPPGTDEKLFF
.	TRBJ2-3	.	TRBV9	TGTGCCAGCAGCGTCTTAGATCCACGCACAGATACGCAGTATTTT	CASSVLDPRTDTQYF
TRBD2	TRBJ2-1	.	TRBV4-1	TGCGCCAGCAGCCAAGCTCTAATGGGCGGGGGACGGCATAGTGAGCAGTTCTTC	CASSQALMGGGRHSEQFF
.	TRBJ2-7	.	TRBV15	TGTGCCACCAGCCGGACGGGGGGCGGCTATCCATACGAGCAGTACTTC	CATSRTGGGYPYEQYF
TRBD2	TRBJ2-1	.	TRBV5-4	TGTGCCAGCAGCACGTCGGGGGGTTGGGGTTACAATGAGCAGTTCTTC	CASSTSGGWGYNEQFF
.	TRBJ2-5	.	TRBV21-1	TGTGCCAGCAGCAAAAGGGAGGAGTACTTC	CASSKREEYF
.	TRBJ1-1	.	TRBV5-4	TGTGCCAGCAGCCAGGACAGAACTTCGAACACTGAAGCTTTCTTT	CASSQDRTSNTEAFF
.	TRBJ1-6	.	TRBV2	TGTGCCAGCAGTGACAGATTCAATTCACCCCTCCACTTT	CASSDRFNSPLHF
.	TRBJ1-2	few	TRBV3-1/TRBV3-2	TGTGCCAGCAGCCAAGGGCCCGATTCTAACTATGGCTACACCTTC	CASSQGPDSNYGYTF
TRBD1	TRBJ1-5	.	TRBV13	TGTGCCAGCAGCATCCGGGACAGGGGGGTTTATCAGCCCCAGCATTTT	CASSIRDRGVYQPQHF
.	TRBJ1-1	.	TRBV5-4	TGTGCCAGCAGCTTGGCCAGGGGCCCAGCCACTGAAGCTTTCTTT	CASSLARGPATEAFF
TRBD1	TRBJ1-2	.	TRBV5-4	TGTGCCAGCAGCTCGCGGGACAGGGGCGGAATTGGCTACACCTTC	CASSSRDRGGIGYTF
TRBD1	TRBJ1-5	.	TRBV19	TGTGCCAGCCTAAAGACAGGGGCGATCGCGCAGCCCCAGCATTTT	CASLKTGAIAQPQHF
.	TRBJ1-6	.	TRBV10-1	TGCGCCAGCAGTGATGGGGGGATTTGGTCACCCCTCCACTTT	CASSDGGIWSPLHF
TRBD1	TRBJ2-3	few	TRBV29-1	TGCAGCGTTGATCCCTGGGGACAGGGAGCCACAGATACGCAGTATTTT	CSVDPWGQGATDTQYF
TRBD1	TRBJ1-3	.	TRBV5-5	TGTGCCAGCAGCCGTAGACAGGGGGGAGGAAACACCATATATTTT	CASSRRQGGGNTIYF
.	TRBJ2-1	.	TRBV4-3	TGCGCCAGCAGCCAAGATCTCAGGAACAATGAGCAGTTCTTC	CASSQDLRNNEQFF
TRBD1	TRBJ2-5	.	TRBV6-1	TGTGCCAGCAGTGACCCCCACAGGGGTGGCGGGGAGACCCAGTACTTC	CASSDPHRGGGETQYF
.	TRBJ1-6	.	TRBV3-1/TRBV3-2	TGTGCCAGCAGCCGCCAGGCGGGGCTAGTTAATTCACCCCTCCACTTT	CASSRQAGLVNSPLHF
.	TRBJ2-7	few	TRBV2	TGTGCCAGCAGCCCGACAGACTCCTACGAGCAGTACTTC	CASSPTDSYEQYF
TRBD1	TRBJ1-5	.	TRBV7-2	TGTGCCAGCAGCTTGTGGGGACAGGGGGCCCATCAGCCCCAGCATTTT	CASSLWGQGAHQPQHF
.	TRBJ2-5	.	TRBV5-4	TGTGCCAGCAGCTTGGGAGTTGGGGGCAGACAAGAGACCCAGTACTTC	CASSLGVGGRQETQYF
TRBD1	TRBJ1-2	few	TRBV19	TGTGCCAGTAACCCCCGGGACAGGGTCGATGGCTACACCTTC	CASNPRDRVDGYTF
TRBD2	TRBJ2-3	.	TRBV3-1/TRBV3-2	TGTGCCAGCAGCCAAGGACCCCTAGCGGGGGGCGGGGATACGCAGTATTTT	CASSQGPLAGGGDTQYF
TRBD1	TRBJ1-4	once	TRBV6-1	TGTGCCAGCAGTGCGGTTCCGGCAGGGGGGAAGACGGGTGAAAAACTGTTTTTT	CASSAVPAGGKTGEKLFF
.	TRBJ1-6	.	TRBV11-1	TGTGCCAGCAGCGCACCCCGGGCCGGAGGGGATTCACCCCTCCACTTT	CASSAPRAGGDSPLHF
TRBD2	TRBJ2-3	once	TRBV3-1/TRBV3-2	TGTGCCAGCAGCCATTTAGCGGGGGGGAACACAGATACGCAGTATTTT	CASSHLAGGNTDTQYF